One and the same sample provided the 31 T cell receptor beta chains below, sequenced in a study of shared clonotypes between healthy human individuals. The method was immunoSEQ multiplex PCR; TCRdb's version includes in-frame clones alone and lacks a portion of them. The sample contains just over 2,000,000 clones, over 85% of which appear only once. Material: naive CD4+ T cells sorted from blood. Subset here: CD45RA+ positively selected. These TCRs come from a man younger than 35 in good health.

V and J are TRBV7-9 and TRBJ2-7; tentatively, D is TRBD1 (6 bases). Trimming removed 0 bases from V and 6 bases from J, with 12 bases in between. CDR1 SEHNR and CDR2 FQNEAQ come from the germline V gene (reference sequence). This CDR3 has 14 amino acids. CDR3 protein: CASSLAGGSGEQYF. CDR3 bases: TGTGCCAGCAGCTTAGCAGGGGGATCGGGCGAGCAGTACTTC.

The V call is TRBV27, the J call TRBJ1-6; D call uncertain. Trimming removed 6 bases at V and 4 bases at J, with 7 bases between. Germline loops: CDR1 MNHEY, CDR2 SMNVEV (reference sequence). CDR3 length equals 13 residues. As DNA, the CDR3 is TGTGCCAGCAGCATTACTTATAATTCACCCCTCCACTTT. Encoded protein: CASSITYNSPLHF.

This CDR3 reads CASSLGQGSGYTF. Written as DNA, the CDR3 is TGTGCCAGCAGTTTAGGCCAGGGGTCTGGCTACACCTTC. V is TRBV28 and J is TRBJ1-2, with D perhaps TRBD1 (6 bases). The CDR3 sequence is 13 residues long. The germline V and J ends were trimmed by 2 bases and 7 bases, with 11 bases remaining between them. Germline V gives CDR1 MDHEN, CDR2 SYDVKM.

Regarding this clone: Other nucleotide sequences in the sample specify the same CDR3. V and J are TRBV18 and TRBJ2-3; 9 bases align to TRBD1. The CDR3 covers 15 residues. V was clipped by 2 bases and J by 3 bases; unmatched bases: 3. The V gene's germline CDR1 is KGHSH and CDR2 LQKENI. CDR3 DNA sequence: TGTGCCAGCTCACCAGGGACAGGGACGACAGATACGCAGTATTTT. Amino acid sequence: CASSPGTGTTDTQYF.

A word on this clone: The same CDR3 is also encoded by other DNA sequences in this sample. This chain links TRBV30 with TRBJ2-1; TRBD2 is a possible D gene (5 bases). The ends were cut back, 1 base at V and 6 bases at J, with 10 bases in the middle. Germline loops: CDR1 GTSNPN, CDR2 SVGIG (reference sequence). The CDR3 loop spans 13 amino acids. The CDR3 is CAWSALRGNEQFF. CDR3 DNA: TGTGCCTGGAGTGCCCTCCGGGGCAATGAGCAGTTCTTC. The variable domain in full, completed from reference TRBV30 and TRBJ2-1, reads SQTIHQWPATLVQPVGSPLSLECTVEGTSNPNLYWYRQAAGRGLQLLFYSVGIGQISSEVPQNLSASRPQDRQFILSSKKLLLSDSGFYLCAWSALRGNEQFFGPGTRLTVL.

The chain uses TRBV18 and TRBJ1-5; perhaps TRBD1 as D (5 bases). V was cut by 0 bases and J by 2 bases, with 14 bases left in between. CDR3 size: 17 residues. Germline loops: CDR1 KGHSH, CDR2 LQKENI. Written as DNA, the CDR3 is TGTGCCAGCTCACCACCGGCAACAGGCCTCCGCAATCAGCCCCAGCATTTT. Encoded protein: CASSPPATGLRNQPQHF.

V and J are TRBV5-4 and TRBJ2-7; the D is unclear. V shed 3 bases and J shed 3 bases, with 16 bases lying between them. The CDR3 runs 15 residues. CDR1 and CDR2 (germline): SGHNT, YYREEE (reference sequence). The CDR3 DNA follows: TGTGCCAGCAGCTCGACTGGCGCAGTAGGCTACGAGCAGTACTTC. The encoded protein is CASSSTGAVGYEQYF.

V is TRBV6-4 and J is TRBJ1-2; a possible D gene is TRBD1 (5 bases). The germline CDR1 and CDR2 sequences are MRHNA and SNTAGT. The CDR3 contains 13 residues. Trimming took off 6 bases at V and 2 bases at J, with 10 bases between the two ends. The CDR3 bases are TGTGCCAGCAGGAGAGGGGTGAACTATGGCTACACCTTC. It is translated as CASRRGVNYGYTF.

The chain couples TRBV27 to TRBJ2-3, with D uncertain. This CDR3 is 16 amino acids long. The V and J ends lost 3 bases and 0 bases respectively, with 13 bases between them. Germline V gives CDR1 MNHEY, CDR2 SMNVEV (reference sequence). CDR3 in DNA: TGTGCCAGCAGTTTCTATGCCCACCGAAGCACAGATACGCAGTATTTT. Translating gives CASSFYAHRSTDTQYF.

V usage is TRBV6-5 and J usage is TRBJ2-1, with TRBD2 identical over 7 bases. Per germline, CDR1 MNHEY and CDR2 SVGAGI. The CDR3 length is 15 residues. V lost 2 bases and J lost 11; bases outside the gene matches: 12. CDR3 bases: TGTGCCAGCAGTTACAACGTCCCGGGACTACAAAAGCAGTTCTTC. Its protein product is CASSYNVPGLQKQFF.

V is TRBV5-6 and J is TRBJ2-5; 10 nucleotides line up with TRBD2. The ends lost 2 bases at V and 2 bases at J; junction bases unmatched: 12. The CDR3 has 18 amino acids. CDR1 and CDR2 from the germline V gene are SGHDT and YYEEEE. Written as DNA, the CDR3 is TGTGCCAGCAGCTTTCGGGCTAGCGGGAGCCCAGCTCAAGAGACCCAGTACTTC. This codes for CASSFRASGSPAQETQYF.

This chain links TRBV7-2 with TRBJ2-3; TRBD2 aligns across 9 bases. Trimming took 2 bases from V and 5 from J; bases not matched to a gene: 8. Germline V gene sequence: CDR1 SGHTA, CDR2 FQGNSA. The CDR3 is 16 amino acids. CDR3 nucleotide sequence: TGTGCCAGCAGCTTACGCGGAGTAGCGGGAGTAGATACGCAGTATTTT. It yields the protein CASSLRGVAGVDTQYF.

The rearrangement joins TRBV4-2 to TRBJ2-3; no clear D gene. CDR1 is LGHNA and CDR2 is YNFKEQ in the germline V gene. The V end lost 1 base, the J end lost 5 bases, and 16 bases lay between the germline ends. CDR3 length equals 16 residues. CDR3 sequence (DNA): TGTGCCAGCAGCCAAGCTTCCAACGGTGGTGGAGATACGCAGTATTTT. Its translation is CASSQASNGGGDTQYF.

The gene calls are TRBV5-1 and TRBJ2-7; 9 bases map to TRBD1. Germline-derived CDR1 and CDR2 are SGHRS and YFSETQ. This CDR3 contains 15 residues. Trimming took 4 bases from V and 2 from J; bases not matched to a gene: 7. CDR3: CASSSTGGSPYEQYF. DNA for the CDR3: TGCGCCAGCAGCAGTACAGGGGGCTCCCCCTACGAGCAGTACTTC.

This chain uses TRBV6-6 with TRBJ2-2, with a possible D match to TRBD2 (6 bases). V lost 5 bases, J lost 1 base, and 14 bases lay in between. CDR1 and CDR2 from the germline V gene are MNHNY and SVGAGI (reference sequence). This CDR3 has 16 residues. CDR3 residues: CASSPLGGRNTGELFF. CDR3 bases: TGTGCCAGCAGTCCTCTGGGGGGACGGAACACCGGGGAGCTGTTTTTT.

About this clone itself: The sample contains more than one DNA sequence encoding this CDR3. The chain couples TRBV20-1 to TRBJ2-7; tentatively, D is TRBD1 (5 bases). The length of the CDR3 is 11 residues. Germline CDR1 is DFQATT and CDR2 is SNEGSKA (reference sequence). V was cut by 5 bases and J by 4 bases, with 9 bases left in between. The CDR3, as DNA: TGCAGTGCTCCTCAGGGTTACGAGCAGTACTTC. Protein product: CSAPQGYEQYF.

The rearrangement uses TRBV5-1 and TRBJ1-2, with TRBD1 identical over 7 bases. This CDR3 spans 16 amino acids. The germline V gene has CDR1 SGHRS and CDR2 YFSETQ. Trimming at V came to 4 bases and at J to 3 bases, leaving 12 bases not matched to a gene. Here the CDR3 DNA reads TGCGCCAGCAGCGTAAATCCGGGACAGCTGCACTATGGCTACACCTTC. Its translation is CASSVNPGQLHYGYTF.

This clone was counted a single time. This chain connects TRBV5-1 to TRBJ2-7; possibly TRBD1 or TRBD2 for D (6 bases each). CDR3 length: 13 amino acids. Trimming pared 4 bases from V and 4 bases from J, leaving 12 bases between. Germline assignment: CDR1 SGHRS and CDR2 YFSETQ. CDR3 coding DNA: TGCGCCAGCAGCGGGGGGCTGAAATACGAGCAGTACTTC. Translating gives CASSGGLKYEQYF.

The chain links TRBV6-5 to TRBJ1-2; D not resolved. V lost 6 bases to trimming and J lost 6 bases, with 14 bases between them. Germline CDR1 reads MNHEY; CDR2 reads SVGAGI. This CDR3 is 13 amino acids long. CDR3 sequence (DNA): TGTGCCAGCAGCGGGAGGGTGCCGGATGGCTACACCTTC. This gives the protein CASSGRVPDGYTF.

The V gene is TRBV6-1, the J gene TRBJ1-5; TRBD1 matches at 8 bases. The ends lost 6 bases at V and 7 bases at J; junction bases unmatched: 8. Per the germline V gene, CDR1 is MNHNS and CDR2 is SASEGT. The CDR3 is 14 residues long. Written as DNA, the CDR3 is TGTGCCAGCAGCGCCGACAGGGGAGGACAGCCCCAGCATTTT. This translates into CASSADRGGQPQHF.

The chain joins TRBV11-2 to TRBJ2-3; perhaps TRBD1 as D (7 bases). Trimming cost V 0 bases and J 8 bases, with 18 bases left between them. Germline-derived CDR1 and CDR2 are SGHAT and FQNNGV. CDR3 length: 16 residues. CDR3 region: CASSLDGAGGPGTQYF. CDR3 in DNA: TGTGCCAGCAGCTTAGACGGGGCAGGGGGGCCGGGTACGCAGTATTTT.

J is TRBJ2-2 and V is TRBV18; D unresolved. V gave up 2 bases and J gave up 6 bases, with 10 bases separating them. The CDR3 totals 14 residues. The germline V gene has CDR1 KGHSH and CDR2 LQKENI. The DNA for the CDR3 is TGTGCCAGCTCACCAGCTCCGAGGTCCGGGGAGCTGTTTTTT. This encodes CASSPAPRSGELFF.

This sequence joins TRBV19 and TRBJ1-1; D is possibly TRBD1 (5 bases). This CDR3 comprises 12 residues. CDR1 is LNHDA and CDR2 is SQIVND in the germline V gene (reference sequence). V was pared by 1 base and J by 7 bases, with 7 bases between. CDR3 sequence: CASSIGGGEAFF. The CDR3, as DNA: TGTGCCAGTAGTATAGGTGGGGGTGAAGCTTTCTTT.

A remark on this clone: Within the sample, other DNA sequences also encode this same CDR3. The chain links TRBV5-1 to TRBJ1-5; D gene ambiguous. CDR3 size: 14 residues. V was trimmed by 0 bases and J by 2 bases, leaving 6 bases between them. The germline V gene encodes CDR1 SGHRS and CDR2 YFSETQ. The DNA of the CDR3 is TGCGCCAGCAGCTTGGAGTCCGGCAATCAGCCCCAGCATTTT. Residues: CASSLESGNQPQHF.

This clone was detected only once. This may be a read error: a much more frequent sequence differs by one nucleotide. The V and J genes are TRBV6-5 and TRBJ2-7; 13 nucleotides align to TRBD2. Unmatched junction bases numbered 4, after V lost 5 bases and J lost 3 bases. CDR3 size: 15 residues. CDR1 and CDR2 (germline): MNHEY, SVGAGI. CDR3 region: CASSTGLAGDYEQYF. For the CDR3, the DNA is TGTGCCAGCAGTACCGGACTAGCGGGAGACTACGAGCAGTACTTC.

A single count supports this clone. V gene TRBV6-1 combines with J gene TRBJ2-3; 8 bases are shared with TRBD2. Germline CDR1 and CDR2: MNHNS and SASEGT. With V trimmed by 4 bases and J by 4 bases, 4 bases remained unmatched. This CDR3 is built from 14 residues. CDR3 residues: CASSAVAGSDTQYF. The CDR3 DNA sequence: TGTGCCAGCAGTGCGGTAGCGGGGTCAGATACGCAGTATTTT.

The rearrangement uses TRBV15 and TRBJ1-5; 8 bases agree with TRBD1. CDR1 and CDR2 from the germline V gene are LNHNV and YYDKDF (reference sequence). Trimming removed 1 base from V and 6 bases from J; junction bases left unmatched: 5. The CDR3 length is 15 residues. The CDR3 nucleotides read TGTGCCACCAGCAGAGTCCAAGGACAGGGTCAGCCCCAGCATTTT. The encoded protein is CATSRVQGQGQPQHF. The full variable domain, rest sourced from reference TRBV15 and TRBJ1-5, is DAMVIQNPRYQVTQFGKPVTLSCSQTLNHNVMYWYQQKSSQAPKLLFHYYDKDFNNEADTPDNFQSRRPNTSFCFLDIRSPGLGDTAMYLCATSRVQGQGQPQHFGDGTRLSIL.

The chain has TRBV30 and TRBJ2-7; D is ambiguous. Germline values: CDR1 GTSNPN, CDR2 SVGIG (reference sequence). The CDR3 covers 12 residues. V was clipped by 4 bases and J by 2 bases, with 9 bases between them. The CDR3 loop reads CAWNSSPYEQYF. The CDR3 DNA follows: TGTGCCTGGAATTCTTCCCCCTACGAGCAGTACTTC.

This rearrangement joins TRBV11-2 to TRBJ2-7, with 8 nucleotides matching TRBD2. With 5 bases clipped from V and 3 bases from J, the junction kept 9 bases outside the gene matches. The CDR3 spans 15 residues. Germline V lookup: CDR1 SGHAT, CDR2 FQNNGV. CDR3 sequence reads: CASSQYSGTVYEQYF. CDR3 DNA sequence: TGTGCCAGCAGCCAATATAGCGGGACTGTCTACGAGCAGTACTTC.

The gene calls are TRBV6-1 and TRBJ1-5; D unresolved. Germline CDR1 reads MNHNS; CDR2 reads SASEGT. Between the trimmed V and J ends, which lost 0 bases and 10 bases, there was a span of 10 bases. The CDR3 is 13 residues long. DNA of the CDR3: TGTGCCAGCAGTGAAGCGCTTCAGGCCCCCCAGCATTTT. Protein product: CASSEALQAPQHF.

The V gene is TRBV7-9, the J gene TRBJ1-4; D remains unclear. V was trimmed by 5 bases and J by 6 bases, leaving 16 bases between them. The CDR3 runs 15 residues. Germline lookup yields CDR1 SEHNR and CDR2 FQNEAQ (reference sequence). The chain's CDR3 is CASSHSRGQHEKLFF. CDR3 DNA: TGTGCCAGCAGCCATTCACGGGGTCAGCATGAAAAACTGTTTTTT.